These 18 T cell receptor beta chains were sequenced from one sample in a study of long-term antiretroviral therapy in people with HIV. Assay version v3.0 of immunoSEQ was used, and it was run at survey level. Data came from immunoSEQ multiplex PCR; TCRdb stores just in-frame clones and leaves some out. The table lists approximately 30,000 clones, more than 75% of them singletons. Sequenced here: unsorted PBMCs, sampled 1.9 years after starting antiretroviral therapy. Source of these receptors: a man younger than 30 with HIV.

J is TRBJ2-1 and V is TRBV7-6; unclear D gene. Germline assignment: CDR1 SGHVS and CDR2 FNYEAQ. V lost 1 base and J lost 0, with 10 bases in between. The CDR3 consists of 16 residues. CDR3 in DNA: TGTGCCAGCAGCTTAGATTCCCCGAGCTCCTACAATGAGCAGTTCTTC. This gives the protein CASSLDSPSSYNEQFF.

This clone was seen a handful of times. The V gene is TRBV6-1, the J gene TRBJ1-2; D is ambiguous. Germline loops: CDR1 MNHNS, CDR2 SASEGT. Trimming left V 5 bases short and J 2 bases short, with 3 bases between. The CDR3 runs to 11 residues. CDR3 region: CASSINYGYTF. The CDR3 coding sequence is TGTGCCAGCAGTATCAACTATGGCTACACCTTC.

V and J are TRBV4-1 and TRBJ2-5; D is uncertain. This CDR3 contains 16 residues. CDR1 and CDR2 (germline): MGHRA, YSYEKL. V lost 0 bases and J 1 base, leaving 12 bases between the germline ends. The CDR3 sequence is CASSQEGRALQETQYF. The CDR3 DNA follows: TGCGCCAGCAGCCAAGAAGGCCGGGCCCTCCAAGAGACCCAGTACTTC.

This clone appeared a few times. V gene TRBV29-1 combines with J gene TRBJ1-5, with 7 bases identical to TRBD1. Losses at the gene ends were 4 bases for V and 5 bases for J; bases not matched to a gene: 8. CDR1 and CDR2 from the germline V gene are SQVTM and ANQGSEA. This CDR3 spans 14 amino acids. The CDR3 spells CSVVEGAPDQPQHF. CDR3 coding DNA: TGCAGCGTTGTGGAGGGGGCTCCCGATCAGCCCCAGCATTTT.

This clone has a handful of counts. The V gene is TRBV5-8, the J gene TRBJ2-1, with TRBD2 matching 8 bases. The CDR3 runs to 15 residues. J gave up 4 bases and V 3 bases, and 6 bases lay outside the gene matches. In germline, CDR1 is SGHTS, CDR2 YDEGEE. CDR3 loop: CASSSGGAFYNEQFF. Here the CDR3 DNA reads TGTGCCAGCAGCTCCGGGGGGGCCTTTTACAATGAGCAGTTCTTC.

This clone was picked up one time. The chain combines TRBV15 with TRBJ2-7; a weak D match, TRBD1 (5 bases). The CDR3 extends over 13 amino acids. V lost 3 bases and J lost 1, with 7 bases in between. Germline lookup yields CDR1 LNHNV and CDR2 YYDKDF (reference sequence). The CDR3 DNA is TGTGCCACCAGCAGTGACAGATCCTACGAGCAGTACTTC. This gives the protein CATSSDRSYEQYF.

The chain uses TRBV5-4 and TRBJ2-3, with D possibly TRBD1 on 6 matching bases. This CDR3 comprises 16 residues. V lost 0 bases to trimming and J lost 3 bases, with 14 bases between them. Germline CDR1 reads SGHNT; CDR2 reads YYREEE (reference sequence). CDR3 in DNA: TGTGCCAGCAGCTTGGCCCGGGACACTGGGACAGATACGCAGTATTTT. This gives the protein CASSLARDTGTDTQYF.

The chain is built from TRBV6-5 and TRBJ2-1, with a possible D match to TRBD2 (5 bases). The germline V gene encodes CDR1 MNHEY and CDR2 SVGAGI. CDR3 length: 13 residues. Trimming left V 2 bases short and J 5 bases short, with 7 bases between. Written as DNA, the CDR3 is TGTGCCAGCAGTTACCGGGGAGACAATGAGCAGTTCTTC. It is translated as CASSYRGDNEQFF.

V is TRBV14 and J is TRBJ2-6; D is uncertain. Germline V gene sequence: CDR1 SGHDN, CDR2 FVKESK. The CDR3 length is 14 residues. The V end was cut by 4 bases, the J end by 1 base, with 5 bases between. CDR3 in amino acids: CASSPYSGANVLTF. The DNA for the CDR3 is TGTGCCAGCAGCCCATATTCTGGGGCCAACGTCCTGACTTTC.

This chain uses TRBV4-2 with TRBJ1-4; the D gene is possibly TRBD1 (6 bases). Trimming left V 1 base short and J 7 bases short, with 10 bases between. The CDR3 extends over 14 amino acids. Germline V gene lookup returns CDR1 LGHNA and CDR2 YNFKEQ. CDR3 bases: TGTGCCAGCAGCCAAGCAGGGGAGGGTGAAAAACTGTTTTTT. This encodes CASSQAGEGEKLFF.

The chain has TRBV6-5 and TRBJ1-4; the D gene is possibly TRBD1 (5 bases). V was cut by 6 bases and J by 6 bases, with 14 bases left in between. The CDR3 has 14 residues. Germline V CDR1 and CDR2: MNHEY, SVGAGI. CDR3 sequence reads: CASSSGQGDEKLFF. CDR3 DNA: TGTGCCAGCAGCTCAGGGCAAGGGGATGAAAAACTGTTTTTT.

V and J are TRBV5-5 and TRBJ2-3; D is perhaps TRBD1 (5 bases). The V gene lost 4 bases and the J gene lost 3 bases, with 18 bases spanning the gap. CDR3 size: 16 residues. Germline V lookup: CDR1 SGHKS, CDR2 YYEKEE (reference sequence). The CDR3 protein is CASSSRTGLYTDTQYF. The CDR3 coding sequence is TGTGCCAGCAGCAGCCGAACAGGTCTCTATACAGATACGCAGTATTTT.

The V and J genes are TRBV15 and TRBJ2-7; TRBD1 matches at 9 bases. Looked up from germline, CDR1 is LNHNV and CDR2 is YYDKDF (reference sequence). Trimming removed 0 bases from V and 1 base from J; junction bases left unmatched: 4. CDR3 length: 16 amino acids. In nucleotides, the CDR3 is TGTGCCACCAGCAGAGAGGAGGACAGGGGATCCTACGAGCAGTACTTC. Translation gives CATSREEDRGSYEQYF.

The chain joins TRBV5-1 to TRBJ1-6; no firm D call. The CDR3 consists of 13 residues. Germline loops: CDR1 SGHRS, CDR2 YFSETQ. Trimming took off 8 bases at V and 1 base at J, with 7 bases between the two ends. Here the CDR3 DNA reads TGCGCCAGTTCTACGTCCTATAATTCACCCCTCCACTTT. Amino acid sequence: CASSTSYNSPLHF.

This clone was detected once. The chain recombines TRBV5-1 with TRBJ2-5; 8 bases line up with TRBD2. Germline trimming cut 0 bases from V and 5 bases from J; bases unmatched to any gene: 9. CDR3 length: 16 amino acids. CDR1 is SGHRS, CDR2 YFSETQ, per germline. The CDR3 nucleotides are TGCGCCAGCAGCTTGGAATCGGGGGGGGCTGGGGAGACCCAGTACTTC. It translates to CASSLESGGAGETQYF.

This clone was counted a single time. The chain employs TRBV15 and TRBJ2-5, with TRBD2 identical over 7 bases. This CDR3 has 15 amino acids. Germline values: CDR1 LNHNV, CDR2 YYDKDF (reference sequence). Trimming cost V 5 bases and J 1 base; bases outside gene matches: 7. The DNA for the CDR3 is TGTGCCACCAGCGCCACGGGGGGACCCCAAGAGACCCAGTACTTC. Protein product: CATSATGGPQETQYF.

The chain combines TRBV2 with TRBJ1-1, with unresolved D. The germline gives CDR1 SNHLY, CDR2 FYNNEI. This CDR3 is 14 amino acids long. V was trimmed by 10 bases and J by 5 bases, leaving 20 bases between them. The CDR3 DNA sequence: TGTGCCAACCCACCGAGGGCAGCTAATACTGAAGCTTTCTTT. It codes for CANPPRAANTEAFF. Supplemented by reference TRBV2 and TRBJ1-1, the full variable domain reads EPEVTQTPSHQVTQMGQEVILRCVPISNHLYFYWYRQILGQKVEFLVSFYNNEISEKSEIFDDQFSVERPDGSNFTLKIRSTKLEDSAMYFCANPPRAANTEAFFGQGTRLTVV.

This clone was seen just once. The V call is TRBV19, the J call TRBJ1-3; D not resolved. Trimming left V 6 bases short and J 0 bases short, with 15 bases between. The CDR3 has 16 residues. In germline, CDR1 is LNHDA, CDR2 SQIVND (reference sequence). CDR3 sequence reads: CASSPIPRFSGNTIYF. The CDR3 coding sequence is TGTGCCAGTAGCCCTATACCTCGCTTCTCTGGAAACACCATATATTTT.